This TCR beta chain is drawn from a study of Ad26.COV2.S vaccination and SARS-CoV-2 variants. Study at large: Intramuscular Ad26.COV2.S doses were given once or twice, 56 days apart.

Treatment given: some 19 received Ad26.COV2.S at low or high dose, single or two shots; several received placebo; per-sample allocation not given. Day 63 following the first vaccine or placebo injection was when the samples were taken. Produced via immunoSEQ multiplex PCR; TCRdb's table is partial and in-frame only. The sample has hundreds of thousands of clones; around 89% are singletons. Findings and caveats of the study: An underestimation of total T cell responses may have resulted from the TCR breadth and depth analyses. Substantial post-vaccination breadth of spike-specific CD8+ and CD4+ T cell responses was reported. Placebo recipients had lower spike-specific TCR breadth than vaccine recipients.

Germline CDR1 and CDR2: LGHNA and YNFKEQ. Trimming took 0 bases from V and 4 from J, leaving 13 bases between them. This CDR3 region has 16 residues. A note on this clone: Its antigen is not known.

This receptor was taken from a person aged 18-60 years who received the Ad26.COV2.S COVID-19 vaccine or a placebo. The chain has TRBV4-2 and TRBJ1-5; D possibly corresponds to TRBD1 (5 bases). The source material was peripheral blood, sampled in a trial of Ad26.COV2.S vaccine versus placebo. This CDR3 reads CASSQETRGRNQPQHF. DNA of the CDR3: TGTGCCAGCAGCCAAGAAACACGGGGGAGGAATCAGCCCCAGCATTTT.